Sequencing of this T cell receptor beta chain was carried out in a study of cytomegalovirus exposure and HLA in healthy donors. Findings and limits, study-wide: Across donors, presence/absence analyses took sequencing depth to be roughly uniform. Association of a missense DCLRE1C variant with TCR beta V- and J-gene trimming was reported in a later analysis.

In the case of this clone: The antigen is not known.

The primer mix had 60 Vbeta and 13 Jbeta primers. TCRdb keeps only in-frame clones here, not all; method: immunoSEQ multiplex PCR. The sample includes approximately 120,000 clones, about 70% of them seen just once. In germline, CDR1 is SGDLS, CDR2 YYNGEE. The CDR3 is 16 residues long. V lost 0 bases and J lost 3; bases outside the gene matches: 6. The receptor comes from a human donor in good health. The sample taken for sequencing was PBMCs. The genes are TRBV9 and TRBJ1-5, with 7 bases identical to TRBD1. The CDR3 nucleotides are TGTGCCAGCAGCGTAGGGCCAGGGGGAAACAATCAGCCCCAGCATTTT. This codes for CASSVGPGGNNQPQHF.